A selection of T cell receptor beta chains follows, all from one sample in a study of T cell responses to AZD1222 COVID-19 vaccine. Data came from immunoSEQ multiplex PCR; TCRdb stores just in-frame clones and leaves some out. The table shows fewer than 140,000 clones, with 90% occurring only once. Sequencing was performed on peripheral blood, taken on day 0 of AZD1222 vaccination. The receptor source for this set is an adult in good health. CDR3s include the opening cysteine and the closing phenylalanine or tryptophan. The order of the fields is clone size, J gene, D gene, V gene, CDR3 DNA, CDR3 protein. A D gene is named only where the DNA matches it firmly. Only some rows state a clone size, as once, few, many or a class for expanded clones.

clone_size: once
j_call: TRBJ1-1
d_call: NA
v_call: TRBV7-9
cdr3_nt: TGTGCCAGCAGTGCACCGCGAACGCCAGAGAACACTGAAGCTTTCTTT
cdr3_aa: CASSAPRTPENTEAFF

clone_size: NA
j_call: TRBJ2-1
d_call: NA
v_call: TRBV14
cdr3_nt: TGTGCCAGCAGCCCTTGGCTCAGGAGTACAACCAATGAGCAGTTCTTC
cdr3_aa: CASSPWLRSTTNEQFF

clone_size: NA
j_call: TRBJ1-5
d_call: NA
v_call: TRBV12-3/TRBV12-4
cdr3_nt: TGTGCCAGCAGTTTAGAGAGGGTTCAGCCCCAGCATTTT
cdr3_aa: CASSLERVQPQHF

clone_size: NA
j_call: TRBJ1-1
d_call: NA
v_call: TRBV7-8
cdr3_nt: TGTGCCAGCAGCTACCCCGGAGAAGCTTTCTTT
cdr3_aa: CASSYPGEAFF

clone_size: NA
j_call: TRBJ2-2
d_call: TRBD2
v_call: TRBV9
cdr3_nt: TGTGCCAGCAGCGTAGATACTAGCGGGACCGGGGAGCTGTTTTTT
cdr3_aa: CASSVDTSGTGELFF

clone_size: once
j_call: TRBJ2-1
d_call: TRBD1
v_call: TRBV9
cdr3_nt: TGTGCCAGCAGCGTACAGGGGGAAGGCAATGAGCAGTTCTTC
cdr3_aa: CASSVQGEGNEQFF

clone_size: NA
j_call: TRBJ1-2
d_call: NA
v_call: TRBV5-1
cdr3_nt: TGCGCCAGCAGCGCGGGGCCCAACTATGGCTACACCTTC
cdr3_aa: CASSAGPNYGYTF

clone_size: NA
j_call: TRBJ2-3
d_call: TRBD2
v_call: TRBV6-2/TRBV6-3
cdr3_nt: TGTGCCAGCAGTTCCCGAGGACTAGCGGGGTCTAGCACAGATACGCAGTATTTT
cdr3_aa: CASSSRGLAGSSTDTQYF

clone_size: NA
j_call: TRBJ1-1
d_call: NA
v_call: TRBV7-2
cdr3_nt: TGTGCCAGCAGCTTATACCAAACGATGAACACTGAAGCTTTCTTT
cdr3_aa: CASSLYQTMNTEAFF

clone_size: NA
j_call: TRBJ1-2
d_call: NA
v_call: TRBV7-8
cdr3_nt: TGTGCCAGCAGCTTAGCGTCAGGGGTCTATGGCTACACCTTC
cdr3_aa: CASSLASGVYGYTF

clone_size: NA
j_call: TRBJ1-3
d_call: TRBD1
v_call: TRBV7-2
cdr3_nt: TGTGCCAGCAGCTCCAGACAGGGCTCTGGAAACACCATATATTTT
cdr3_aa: CASSSRQGSGNTIYF

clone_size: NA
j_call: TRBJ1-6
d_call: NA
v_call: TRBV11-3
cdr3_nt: TGTGCCAGCAGCTTAGATTCGGCGCGAAATTCACCCCTCCACTTT
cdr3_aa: CASSLDSARNSPLHF

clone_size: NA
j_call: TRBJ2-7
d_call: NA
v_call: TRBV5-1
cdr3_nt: TGCGCCAGCAGCAGCATGGGCTACGAGCAGTACTTC
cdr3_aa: CASSSMGYEQYF

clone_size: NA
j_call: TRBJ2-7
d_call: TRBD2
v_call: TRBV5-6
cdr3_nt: TGTGCCAGCAGCTCGGGACTAGCGGGAGGGACCTACGAGCAGTACTTC
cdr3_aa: CASSSGLAGGTYEQYF

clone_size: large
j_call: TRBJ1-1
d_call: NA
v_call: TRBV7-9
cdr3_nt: TGTGCCAGCAGCCTGCAACAGGGCCGGCTGGTGTTTGAAGCTTTCTTT
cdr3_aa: CASSLQQGRLVFEAFF

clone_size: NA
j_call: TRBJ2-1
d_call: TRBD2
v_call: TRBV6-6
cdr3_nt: TGTGCCAGTCTCCCCGGGACTAGTAGGGATGAGCAGTTCTTC
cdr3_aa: CASLPGTSRDEQFF

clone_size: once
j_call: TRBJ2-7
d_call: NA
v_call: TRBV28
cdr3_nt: TGTGCCAGCAGTTTATCGAGGTACGAGCAGTACTTC
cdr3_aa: CASSLSRYEQYF

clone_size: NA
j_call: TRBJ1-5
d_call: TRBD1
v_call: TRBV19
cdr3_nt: TGTGCCAGTAGCCTGGACAGGGATCAGCCCCAGCATTTT
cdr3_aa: CASSLDRDQPQHF

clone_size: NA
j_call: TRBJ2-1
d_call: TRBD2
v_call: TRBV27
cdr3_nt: TGTGCCTCATGGGGGACTAGCGGCCCCAATGAGCAGTTCTTC
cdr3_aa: CASWGTSGPNEQFF

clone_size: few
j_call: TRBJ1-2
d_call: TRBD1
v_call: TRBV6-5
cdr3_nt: TGTGCCAGCAGCCAGCGGACAGGGGACGGCTACACCTTC
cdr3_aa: CASSQRTGDGYTF

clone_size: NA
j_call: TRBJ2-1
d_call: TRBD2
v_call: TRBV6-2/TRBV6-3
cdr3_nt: TGTGCCAGCAGCCTTTATAGCGGGACGCTTGGGGGTGAGCAGTTCTTC
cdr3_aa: CASSLYSGTLGGEQFF

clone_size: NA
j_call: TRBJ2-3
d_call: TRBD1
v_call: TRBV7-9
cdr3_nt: TGTGCCAGCAGCTTAAAGGGACAGACGACAGATACGCAGTATTTT
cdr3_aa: CASSLKGQTTDTQYF

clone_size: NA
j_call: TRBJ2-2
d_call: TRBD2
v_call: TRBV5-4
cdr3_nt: TGTGCCAGCAGCTTGGCCGTGCGGGAGGGCGTAACCGGGGAGCTGTTTTTT
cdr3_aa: CASSLAVREGVTGELFF

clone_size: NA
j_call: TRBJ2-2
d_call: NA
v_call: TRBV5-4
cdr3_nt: TGTGCCAGCAGCTTGTTTACACTCAACACCGGGGAGCTGTTTTTT
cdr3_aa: CASSLFTLNTGELFF